This entry concerns a single TCR beta chain. Its antigen is undetermined. This specimen belongs to a study of shared clonotypes between healthy human individuals. Study at large: Aged 18 to 49, the donors were a couple of women and a few men.

CDR1 and CDR2 from the germline V gene are SGHTA and FQGNSA. V was trimmed by 5 bases and J by 2 bases, leaving 14 bases between them. The CDR3 has 15 residues. Among the donors, all were Caucasian adults who lived in Nashville, Tennessee. The study, taken as a whole, reports: Sharing of clonotypes among donors was expected to vary with sequencing depth.

The repertoire was sequenced with immunoSEQ multiplex PCR; TCRdb's copy has only in-frame clones and lacks some. This sample has 950,000 to 1,100,000 clones, with under 80% found just once. The sequence came from a man between 18 and 29 years old in good health. Sequences were obtained from memory CD4+ T cells sorted from blood. Subset here: CD45RA-negative fraction. The genes are TRBV7-2 and TRBJ2-3; D gene unclear. CDR3 sequence (DNA): TGTGCCAGCAGCCGCATCCAGGCAGACACAGATACGCAGTATTTT. It is translated as CASSRIQADTDTQYF.